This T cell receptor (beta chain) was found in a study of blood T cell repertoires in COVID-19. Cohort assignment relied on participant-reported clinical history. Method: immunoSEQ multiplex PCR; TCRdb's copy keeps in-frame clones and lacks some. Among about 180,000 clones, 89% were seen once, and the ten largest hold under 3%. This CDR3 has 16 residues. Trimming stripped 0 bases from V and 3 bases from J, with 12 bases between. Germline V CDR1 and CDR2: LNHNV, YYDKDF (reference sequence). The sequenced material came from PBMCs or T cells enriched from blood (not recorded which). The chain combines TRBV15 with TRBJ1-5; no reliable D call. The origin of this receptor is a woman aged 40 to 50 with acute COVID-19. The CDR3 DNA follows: TGTGCCACCAGCAGAGATAGATCAGCGATCAATCAGCCCCAGCATTTT. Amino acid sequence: CATSRDRSAINQPQHF.